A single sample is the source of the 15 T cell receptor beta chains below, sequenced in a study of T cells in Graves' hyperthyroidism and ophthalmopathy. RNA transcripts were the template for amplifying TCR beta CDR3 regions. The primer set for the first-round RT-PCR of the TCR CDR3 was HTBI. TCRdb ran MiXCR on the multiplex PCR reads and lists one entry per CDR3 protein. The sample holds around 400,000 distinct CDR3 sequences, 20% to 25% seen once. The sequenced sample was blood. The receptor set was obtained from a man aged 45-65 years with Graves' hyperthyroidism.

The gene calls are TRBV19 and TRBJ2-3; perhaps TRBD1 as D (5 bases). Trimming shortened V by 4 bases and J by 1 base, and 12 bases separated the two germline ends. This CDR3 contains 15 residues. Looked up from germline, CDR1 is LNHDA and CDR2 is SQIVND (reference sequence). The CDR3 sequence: CASSRGLGGTDTQYF. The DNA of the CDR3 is TGTGCCAGTAGTAGGGGCCTAGGGGGCACAGATACGCAGTATTTT.

CDR3: CSARGTSGPQFF. The CDR3 region has the DNA TGCAGTGCTAGAGGGACTAGCGGGCCGCAGTTCTTC. The V call is TRBV20-1, the J call TRBJ2-1; 11 positions match TRBD2. The CDR3 runs 12 residues. Germline V lookup: CDR1 DFQATT, CDR2 SNEGSKA (reference sequence). Unmatched junction bases numbered 2, after V lost 1 base and J lost 12 bases.

In DNA, the CDR3 is TGTGCCAGCAGTTTAGGGGACAGGCACTCTGGGGCCAACGTCCTGACTTTC. It codes for CASSLGDRHSGANVLTF. The chain joins TRBV28 to TRBJ2-6; TRBD1 aligns across 8 bases. CDR1 MDHEN and CDR2 SYDVKM come from the germline V gene. Trimming removed 2 bases from V and 0 bases from J; junction bases left unmatched: 3. CDR3 size: 17 residues.

The CDR3 is CASDADFYNSPLHF. The DNA of the CDR3 is TGTGCCAGCGATGCGGACTTCTATAATTCACCCCTCCACTTT. V usage is TRBV2 and J usage is TRBJ1-6; D is undetermined. The germline gives CDR1 SNHLY, CDR2 FYNNEI. Trimming removed 8 bases at V and 3 bases at J, with 11 bases between. The CDR3 is made up of 14 amino acids.

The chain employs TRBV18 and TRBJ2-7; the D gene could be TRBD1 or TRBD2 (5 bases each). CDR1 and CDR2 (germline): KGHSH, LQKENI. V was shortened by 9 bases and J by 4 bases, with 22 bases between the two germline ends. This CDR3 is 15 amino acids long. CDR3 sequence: CASSPSLGTFYEQYF. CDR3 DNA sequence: TGTGCCAGTTCCCCTAGTCTTGGGACCTTTTACGAGCAGTACTTC.

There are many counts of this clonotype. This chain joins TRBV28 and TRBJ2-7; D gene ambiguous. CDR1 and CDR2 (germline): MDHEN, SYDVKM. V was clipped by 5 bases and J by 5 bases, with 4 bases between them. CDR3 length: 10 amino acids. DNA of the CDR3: TGTGCCAGCAGTGTCAACGAGCAGTACTTC. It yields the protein CASSVNEQYF.

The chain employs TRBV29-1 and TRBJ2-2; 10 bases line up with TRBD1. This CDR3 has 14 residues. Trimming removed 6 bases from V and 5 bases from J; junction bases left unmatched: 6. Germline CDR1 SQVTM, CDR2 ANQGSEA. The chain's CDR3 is CSVAGQGVTGELFF. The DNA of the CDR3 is TGCAGCGTCGCTGGACAGGGGGTTACCGGGGAGCTGTTTTTT.

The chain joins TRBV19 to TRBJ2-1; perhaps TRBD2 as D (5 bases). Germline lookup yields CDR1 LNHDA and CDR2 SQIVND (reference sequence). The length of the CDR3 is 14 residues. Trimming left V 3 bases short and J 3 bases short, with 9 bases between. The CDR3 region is CASSIAGLYNEQFF. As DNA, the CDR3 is TGTGCCAGTAGTATTGCGGGTCTCTACAATGAGCAGTTCTTC. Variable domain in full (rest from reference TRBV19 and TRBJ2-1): DGGITQSPKYLFRKEGQNVTLSCEQNLNHDAMYWYRQDPGQGLRLIYYSQIVNDFQKGDIAEGYSVSREKKESFPLTVTSAQKNPTAFYLCASSIAGLYNEQFFGPGTRLTVL.

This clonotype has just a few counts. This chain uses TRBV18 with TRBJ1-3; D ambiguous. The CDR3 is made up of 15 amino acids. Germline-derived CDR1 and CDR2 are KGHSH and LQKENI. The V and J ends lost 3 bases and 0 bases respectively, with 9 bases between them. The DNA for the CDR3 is TGTGCCAGCTCACCGAGGCAGAGCTCTGGAAACACCATATATTTT. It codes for CASSPRQSSGNTIYF.

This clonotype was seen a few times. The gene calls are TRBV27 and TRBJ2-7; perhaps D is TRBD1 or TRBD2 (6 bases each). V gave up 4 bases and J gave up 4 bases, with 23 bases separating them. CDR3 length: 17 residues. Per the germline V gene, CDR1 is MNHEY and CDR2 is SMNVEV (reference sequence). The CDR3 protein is CASSYLSEGGGGYEQYF. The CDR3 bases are TGTGCCAGCAGTTACCTTTCGGAGGGGGGAGGAGGTTACGAGCAGTACTTC.

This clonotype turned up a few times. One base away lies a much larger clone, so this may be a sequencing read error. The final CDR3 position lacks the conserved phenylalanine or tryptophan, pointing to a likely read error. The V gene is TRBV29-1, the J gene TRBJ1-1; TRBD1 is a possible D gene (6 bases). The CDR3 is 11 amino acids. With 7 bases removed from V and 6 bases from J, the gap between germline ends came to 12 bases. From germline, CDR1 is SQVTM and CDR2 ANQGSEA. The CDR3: CSARTAAEAFL. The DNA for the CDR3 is TGCAGCGCCCGGACAGCAGCTGAAGCTTTCCTT.

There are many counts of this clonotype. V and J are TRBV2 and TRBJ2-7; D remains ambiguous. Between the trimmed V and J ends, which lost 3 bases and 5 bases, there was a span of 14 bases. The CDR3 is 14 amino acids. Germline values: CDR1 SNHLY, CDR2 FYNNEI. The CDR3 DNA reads TGTGCCAGCAGTGATGCCTCACCGGAAGACGAGCAGTACTTC. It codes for CASSDASPEDEQYF.

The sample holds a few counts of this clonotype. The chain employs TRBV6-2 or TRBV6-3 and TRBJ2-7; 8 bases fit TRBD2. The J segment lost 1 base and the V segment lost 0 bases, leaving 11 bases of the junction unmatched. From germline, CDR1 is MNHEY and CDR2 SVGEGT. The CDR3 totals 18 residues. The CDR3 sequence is CASSYSIGVGRESYEQYF. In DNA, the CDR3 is TGTGCCAGCAGTTACTCGATAGGGGTCGGGAGGGAGTCCTACGAGCAGTACTTC.

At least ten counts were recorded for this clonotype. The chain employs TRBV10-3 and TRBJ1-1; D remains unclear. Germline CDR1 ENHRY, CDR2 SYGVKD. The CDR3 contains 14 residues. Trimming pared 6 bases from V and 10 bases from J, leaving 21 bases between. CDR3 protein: CAIRATDAGLGAFF. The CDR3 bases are TGTGCCATCAGAGCAACGGACGCCGGACTTGGAGCTTTCTTT.

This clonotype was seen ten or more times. CDR3 nucleotides: TGTGCCAGCAGCTTATCCCGCGGGAGTTCCTACAATGAGCAGTTCTTC. It is translated as CASSLSRGSSYNEQFF. V gene TRBV11-1 combines with J gene TRBJ2-1; 7 bases line up with TRBD2. Germline CDR1 is SGHAT and CDR2 is FQDESV (reference sequence). Trimming took 2 bases from V and 1 from J; bases not matched to a gene: 5. This CDR3 comprises 16 residues.